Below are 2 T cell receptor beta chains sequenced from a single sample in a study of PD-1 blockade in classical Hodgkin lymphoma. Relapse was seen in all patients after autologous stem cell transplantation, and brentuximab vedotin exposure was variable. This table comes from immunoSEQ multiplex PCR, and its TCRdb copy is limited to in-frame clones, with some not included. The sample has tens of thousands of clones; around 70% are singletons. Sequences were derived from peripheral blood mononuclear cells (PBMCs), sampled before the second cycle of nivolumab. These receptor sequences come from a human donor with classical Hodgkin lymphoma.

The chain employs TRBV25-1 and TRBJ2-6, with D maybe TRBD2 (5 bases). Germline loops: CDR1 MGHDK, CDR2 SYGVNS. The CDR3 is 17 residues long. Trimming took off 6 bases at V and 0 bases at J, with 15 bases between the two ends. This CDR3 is CASSVVGSFSGANVLTF. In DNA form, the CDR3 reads TGTGCCAGCAGCGTTGTTGGGAGCTTCTCTGGGGCCAACGTCCTGACTTTC. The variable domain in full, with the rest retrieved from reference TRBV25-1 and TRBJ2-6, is EADIYQTPRYLVIGTGKKITLECSQTMGHDKMYWYQQDPGMELHLIHYSYGVNSTEKGDLSSESTVSRIRTEHFPLTLESARPSHTSQYLCASSVVGSFSGANVLTFGAGSRLTVL.

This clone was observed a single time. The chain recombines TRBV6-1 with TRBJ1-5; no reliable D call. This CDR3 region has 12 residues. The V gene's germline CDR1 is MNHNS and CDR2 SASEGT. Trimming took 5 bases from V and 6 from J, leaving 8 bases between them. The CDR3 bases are TGTGCCAGCAGTAGAGTTGGTCAGCCCCAGCATTTT. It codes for CASSRVGQPQHF.